One sample yielded the 13 T cell receptor beta chains listed below, sequenced in a study of T cells in Graves' hyperthyroidism and ophthalmopathy. Using RNA transcripts as the source, TCR beta CDR3 regions were amplified. The primer set for the first-round RT-PCR of the TCR CDR3 was HTBI. TCRdb re-analysed the multiplex PCR reads in MiXCR, keeping a single row per CDR3 protein. This repertoire shows more than 550,000 distinct CDR3 sequences, 45% found once; its top ten account for less than 9%. Input material: peripheral blood or thyroid tissue (not recorded which). The receptors were sampled from an adult man with Graves' disease, either hyperthyroidism or ophthalmopathy (not recorded which).

This clonotype showed up just a few times. V gene TRBV20-1 combines with J gene TRBJ1-2; D gene unclear. The CDR3 runs to 13 residues. The germline gives CDR1 DFQATT, CDR2 SNEGSKA (reference sequence). V gave up 4 bases and J gave up 0 bases, with 9 bases separating them. The CDR3 DNA follows: TGCAGTGCTAAGGGCAGCCCTAACTATGGCTACACCTTC. This translates into CSAKGSPNYGYTF.

The chain links TRBV29-1 to TRBJ1-1; weak D call: TRBD1 (6 bases). The CDR3 contains 12 residues. Germline-derived CDR1 and CDR2 are SQVTM and ANQGSEA. Trimming took off 3 bases at V and 5 bases at J, with 10 bases between the two ends. The CDR3 region is CSVDTGITEAFF. In DNA, the CDR3 is TGCAGCGTTGATACAGGGATTACTGAAGCTTTCTTT.

The chain recombines TRBV7-8 with TRBJ1-2, with D uncertain. Germline assignment: CDR1 SGHVS and CDR2 FQNEAQ. Trimming cost V 3 bases and J 1 base, with 6 bases left between them. This CDR3 comprises 13 residues. DNA for the CDR3: TGTGCCAGCAGCTTTAAAGTTAACTATGGCTACACCTTC. Translating it yields CASSFKVNYGYTF.

The chain combines TRBV12-5 with TRBJ1-3, with D possibly matching TRBD1 (6 bases). Germline V lookup: CDR1 LGHNT, CDR2 FRNRAP. The CDR3 is made up of 14 amino acids. V was pared by 3 bases and J by 2 bases, with 8 bases between. The CDR3 DNA reads TGTGCTAGTGGTTTTGGGGGGCCTGGAAACACCATATATTTT. This codes for CASGFGGPGNTIYF.

Ten or more counts support this clonotype. The chain couples TRBV10-3 to TRBJ1-1, with TRBD1 matching 11 bases. Germline CDR1 is ENHRY and CDR2 is SYGVKD. V was clipped by 6 bases and J by 5 bases; unmatched bases: 5. This CDR3 contains 14 residues. The CDR3 reads CAIRPGQGVTEAFF. The CDR3 DNA is TGTGCCATCAGACCGGGACAGGGGGTAACTGAAGCTTTCTTT.

The rearrangement links TRBV6-1 to TRBJ1-5; D not certain. CDR1 and CDR2 from the germline V gene are MNHNS and SASEGT. The ends were cut back, 2 bases at V and 7 bases at J, with 12 bases in the middle. CDR3 length: 14 amino acids. Here the CDR3 DNA reads TGTGCCAGCAGTGAATTGCCGGATGGACAGCCCCAGCATTTT. Its translation is CASSELPDGQPQHF.

This clonotype was observed a few times. CDR3 coding DNA: TGTGCCAGCAGTTACGCAGGGACAGGGTGGGATCAGCCCCAGCATTTT. This translates into CASSYAGTGWDQPQHF. The chain employs TRBV6-6 and TRBJ1-5; 9 bases are a match to TRBD1. This CDR3 comprises 16 residues. Germline V gene sequence: CDR1 MNHNY, CDR2 SVGAGI (reference sequence). Losses at the gene ends were 2 bases for V and 5 bases for J; bases not matched to a gene: 7.

Only a few counts were recorded for this clonotype. The V and J genes are TRBV7-9 and TRBJ1-1; D is uncertain. The length of the CDR3 is 14 residues. CDR1 is SEHNR, CDR2 FQNEAQ, per germline (reference sequence). Trimming cost V 5 bases and J 5 bases, with 15 bases left between them. As DNA, the CDR3 is TGTGCCAGCAGCCTCAACAAGGCGGGAACTGAAGCTTTCTTT. As protein: CASSLNKAGTEAFF.

This chain joins TRBV9 and TRBJ2-2, with D unclear. The CDR3 extends over 16 amino acids. Germline CDR1 is SGDLS and CDR2 is YYNGEE. The germline V and J ends were trimmed by 4 bases and 4 bases, with 17 bases remaining between them. Written as DNA, the CDR3 is TGTGCCAGCAGCCCCAGGACCGGCATGGGCACCGGGGAGCTGTTTTTT. Translated, it gives CASSPRTGMGTGELFF.

This clonotype showed up many times. The chain employs TRBV7-9 and TRBJ2-7, with D possibly being TRBD1 or TRBD2 (5 bases each). Looked up from germline, CDR1 is SEHNR and CDR2 is FQNEAQ (reference sequence). V lost 5 bases and J 2 bases, leaving 13 bases between the germline ends. The CDR3 length is 14 residues. The CDR3 nucleotides are TGTGCCAGCAGCGAGGGACGTCGGGCCTACGAGCAGTACTTC. Encoded protein: CASSEGRRAYEQYF.

CDR3 amino acids: CASSVSPSGSRYEQYF. CDR3 sequence (DNA): TGTGCCAGCAGCGTAAGCCCGAGCGGGAGTAGGTACGAGCAGTACTTC. The chain links TRBV9 to TRBJ2-7, with 8 bases identical to TRBD2. The CDR3 totals 16 residues. The V gene end was trimmed by 1 base and the J gene end by 4 bases; junction bases not matched to a gene: 10. Per germline, CDR1 SGDLS and CDR2 YYNGEE.

This clonotype turned up a few times. V is TRBV12-3 or TRBV12-4 and J is TRBJ1-1; weak D call: TRBD1 (5 bases). The CDR3 totals 13 residues. V lost 7 bases and J 1 base, leaving 10 bases between the germline ends. CDR3 residues: CASISTGNTEAFF. The CDR3 nucleotides are TGTGCCAGCATATCAACAGGGAACACTGAAGCTTTCTTT.

The genes are TRBV29-1 and TRBJ1-1; TRBD1 matches at 7 bases. Germline V gene sequence: CDR1 SQVTM, CDR2 ANQGSEA. The V segment lost 6 bases and the J segment 0 bases; nucleotides outside the gene matches: 4. There are 13 residues in the CDR3. The CDR3 DNA follows: TGCAGCGTCGGGGGACAGATGAACACTGAAGCTTTCTTT. Amino acid sequence: CSVGGQMNTEAFF.